This TCR beta chain was observed in a study of cytomegalovirus exposure and HLA in healthy donors. General study results and limits: Later analysis suggested links between common viral pathogens and several top significant clusters. TCR beta V- and J-gene trimming, according to a later analysis, was linked to a missense DCLRE1C variant. High sensitivity and specificity were reportedly achieved when the classifier diagnosed cytomegalovirus status.

This clone was found a few times. The antigen remains unidentified. PCR amplification relied on 60 Vbeta primers (plus 13 Jbeta primers). Methods used by the authors: Roughly 80 million unique TCR beta chains, roughly 11 million shared, were counted in a later analysis. Sequenced by immunoSEQ multiplex PCR; TCRdb stores in-frame clones only, minus some. The DNA gave D and trimming, while V, J and clone size come from that table. The sample shows approximately 160,000 clones, around 80% of them seen only once. What was sequenced was PBMCs. This clonotype was obtained from a woman aged 45-65 years in good health and CMV-seropositive.

CDR3 region: CSVERRGAHTDTQYF. The CDR3 nucleotides read TGCAGCGTTGAAAGACGTGGGGCCCACACAGATACGCAGTATTTT. The chain employs TRBV29-1 and TRBJ2-3; tentative D call: TRBD1 (5 bases). V shed 2 bases and J shed 2 bases, with 14 bases lying between them. Germline V gene sequence: CDR1 SQVTM, CDR2 ANQGSEA. The CDR3 contains 15 residues.